This T cell receptor beta chain was identified during a study of OX40 agonist ivuxolimab in advanced cancers. Study overall: Patients achieving partial responses numbered three: one hepatocellular carcinoma case and two cutaneous melanoma cases.

Broader study findings: Determination of antigen specificity was not performed for the expanded peripheral T cells.

Per the germline V gene, CDR1 is SGHTA and CDR2 is FQGNSA. The CDR3 contains 15 residues. Trimming took 2 bases from V and 2 from J, leaving 9 bases between them. This table comes from immunoSEQ multiplex PCR, and its TCRdb copy is limited to in-frame clones, with some not included. The sample includes 48,000 or so clones, around 90% of them seen just once. In the case of this clone: The antigen remains undetermined.

The chain joins TRBV7-2 to TRBJ2-2; D unresolved. Sequencing used CD4+ or CD8+ T cells sorted from blood, obtained in a trial of the OX40 agonist ivuxolimab. The receptor comes from an adult with an advanced solid tumor such as melanoma, head and neck, liver or kidney cancer. The CDR3 DNA follows: TGTGCCAGCAGCTTAATCATGGTTAACACCGGGGAGCTGTTTTTT. The encoded protein is CASSLIMVNTGELFF.